The 7 T cell receptor beta chains in this list originate from one sample, sequenced in a study of shared clonotypes between healthy human individuals. The assay was immunoSEQ multiplex PCR, and TCRdb's table has in-frame clones only and misses some. The sample lists about 1.5 million clones, approximately 98% occurring once. The sample comprised naive CD4+ T cells sorted from blood. Noted subset: CD45RA+ positively selected. These receptors were taken from a man aged 30 to 45 in good health.

CDR3 in amino acids: CASSGGGTSDTDTQYF. CDR3 DNA: TGTGCCAGCAGCGGAGGGGGGACTAGCGACACAGATACGCAGTATTTT. This chain connects TRBV7-9 to TRBJ2-3; 10 positions agree with TRBD2. J lost 2 bases, V lost 5 bases, and 7 bases had no gene match. The CDR3 is made up of 16 amino acids. Germline CDR1 and CDR2: SEHNR and FQNEAQ (reference sequence).

The chain carries TRBV2 and TRBJ1-4, with TRBD1 matching 9 bases. The germline V gene has CDR1 SNHLY and CDR2 FYNNEI. CDR3 length equals 14 residues. Trimming cost V 3 bases and J 4 bases; bases outside gene matches: 0. The CDR3 nucleotides read TGTGCCAGCAGTGAGGGACAGGGTAATGAAAAACTGTTTTTT. It codes for CASSEGQGNEKLFF. Variable domain in full (rest from reference TRBV2 and TRBJ1-4): EPEVTQTPSHQVTQMGQEVILRCVPISNHLYFYWYRQILGQKVEFLVSFYNNEISEKSEIFDDQFSVERPDGSNFTLKIRSTKLEDSAMYFCASSEGQGNEKLFFGSGTQLSVL.

V gene TRBV7-2 combines with J gene TRBJ1-5, with D possibly matching TRBD1 (6 bases). There are 16 residues in the CDR3. Looked up from germline, CDR1 is SGHTA and CDR2 is FQGNSA. V shed 5 bases and J shed 0 bases, with 14 bases lying between them. The CDR3 reads CASSPNRALSNQPQHF. The CDR3 DNA sequence: TGTGCCAGCAGCCCAAACAGGGCTCTTAGCAATCAGCCCCAGCATTTT.

There are a few counts of this clone. This sample also contains other DNA sequences that code for the same CDR3. The genes are TRBV5-1 and TRBJ2-1; 10 bases agree with TRBD2. Germline V gene lookup returns CDR1 SGHRS and CDR2 YFSETQ. The CDR3 has 16 amino acids. J gave up 0 bases and V 0 bases, and 0 bases lay outside the gene matches. Here the CDR3 reads CASSLASGSSYNEQFF. In DNA, the CDR3 is TGCGCCAGCAGCTTGGCTAGCGGGAGCTCCTACAATGAGCAGTTCTTC. The whole variable domain, filled in from reference TRBV5-1 and TRBJ2-1, reads KAGVTQTPRYLIKTRGQQVTLSCSPISGHRSVSWYQQTPGQGLQFLFEYFSETQRNKGNFPGRFSGRQFSNSRSEMNVSTLELGDSALYLCASSLASGSSYNEQFFGPGTRLTVL.

For this clone: The sample holds other DNA sequences that translate to the same CDR3. The rearrangement links TRBV6-5 to TRBJ2-7; D possibly corresponds to TRBD2 (5 bases). The CDR3 consists of 14 residues. Trimming pared 3 bases from V and 1 base from J, leaving 10 bases between. Germline V CDR1 and CDR2: MNHEY, SVGAGI. CDR3 sequence reads: CASSYLAGSYEQYF. The CDR3 DNA follows: TGTGCCAGCAGTTATCTAGCCGGATCCTACGAGCAGTACTTC.

This chain uses TRBV11-2 with TRBJ2-5, with 9 nucleotides matching TRBD2. The J segment lost 0 bases and the V segment lost 2 bases, leaving 7 bases of the junction unmatched. The germline CDR1 and CDR2 sequences are SGHAT and FQNNGV. There are 17 residues in the CDR3. The CDR3 sequence is CASSLRLAGPYQETQYF. The CDR3 region has the DNA TGTGCCAGCAGCTTAAGGCTAGCGGGACCGTACCAAGAGACCCAGTACTTC. The full variable domain, with the rest looked up from reference TRBV11-2 and TRBJ2-5, is EAGVAQSPRYKIIEKRQSVAFWCNPISGHATLYWYQQILGQGPKLLIQFQNNGVVDDSQLPKDRFSAERLKGVDSTLKIQPAKLEDSAVYLCASSLRLAGPYQETQYFGPGTRLLVL.

The rearrangement uses TRBV2 and TRBJ2-7; TRBD1 is a possible D gene (5 bases). Germline values: CDR1 SNHLY, CDR2 FYNNEI. The CDR3 has 13 amino acids. Trimming cost V 6 bases and J 2 bases, with 11 bases left between them. CDR3 residues: CASRAGIPYEQYF. The CDR3, as DNA: TGTGCCAGCAGGGCAGGGATCCCCTACGAGCAGTACTTC.